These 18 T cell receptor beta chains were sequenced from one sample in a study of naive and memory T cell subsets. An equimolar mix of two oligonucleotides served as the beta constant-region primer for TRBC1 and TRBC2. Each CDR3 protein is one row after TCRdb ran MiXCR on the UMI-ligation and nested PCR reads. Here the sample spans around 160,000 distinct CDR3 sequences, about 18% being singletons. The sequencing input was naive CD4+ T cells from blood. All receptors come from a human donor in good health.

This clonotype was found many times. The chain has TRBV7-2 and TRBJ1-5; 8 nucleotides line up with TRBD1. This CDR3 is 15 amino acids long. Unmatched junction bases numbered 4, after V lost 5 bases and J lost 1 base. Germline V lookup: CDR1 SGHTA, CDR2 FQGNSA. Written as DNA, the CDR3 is TGTGCCAGCAGCCTCCGACAGGGGAGCAATCAGCCCCAGCATTTT. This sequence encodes CASSLRQGSNQPQHF.

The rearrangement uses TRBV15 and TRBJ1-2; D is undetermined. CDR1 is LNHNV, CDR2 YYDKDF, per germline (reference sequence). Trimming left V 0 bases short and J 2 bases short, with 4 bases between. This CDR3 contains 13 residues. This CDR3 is CATSREYNYGYTF. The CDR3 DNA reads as TGTGCCACCAGCAGAGAATACAACTATGGCTACACCTTC.

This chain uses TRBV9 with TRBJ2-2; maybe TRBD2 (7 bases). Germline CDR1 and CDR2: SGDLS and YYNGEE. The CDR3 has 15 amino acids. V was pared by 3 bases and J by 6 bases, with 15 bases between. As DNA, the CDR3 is TGTGCCAGCAGCGGGGGGGGGGCCCAGCCCGGGGAGCTGTTTTTT. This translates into CASSGGGAQPGELFF. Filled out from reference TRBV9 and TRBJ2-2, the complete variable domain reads DSGVTQTPKHLITATGQRVTLRCSPRSGDLSVYWYQQSLDQGLQFLIQYYNGEERAKGNILERFSAQQFPDLHSELNLSSLELGDSALYFCASSGGGAQPGELFFGEGSRLTVL.

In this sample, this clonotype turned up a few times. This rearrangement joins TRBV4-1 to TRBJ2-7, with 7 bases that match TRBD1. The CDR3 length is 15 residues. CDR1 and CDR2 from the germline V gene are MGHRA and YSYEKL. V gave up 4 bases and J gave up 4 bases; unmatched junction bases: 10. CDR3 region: CASSRQDRVEYEQYF. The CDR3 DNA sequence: TGCGCCAGCAGCCGACAAGACAGGGTCGAATACGAGCAGTACTTC.

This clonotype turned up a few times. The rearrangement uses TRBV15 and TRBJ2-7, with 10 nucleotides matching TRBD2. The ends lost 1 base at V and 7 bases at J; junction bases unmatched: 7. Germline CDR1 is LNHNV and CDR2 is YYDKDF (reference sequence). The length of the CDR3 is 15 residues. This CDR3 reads CATSRGSGRAGEQYF. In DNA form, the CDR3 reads TGTGCCACCAGCAGAGGAAGCGGGAGGGCGGGGGAGCAGTACTTC.

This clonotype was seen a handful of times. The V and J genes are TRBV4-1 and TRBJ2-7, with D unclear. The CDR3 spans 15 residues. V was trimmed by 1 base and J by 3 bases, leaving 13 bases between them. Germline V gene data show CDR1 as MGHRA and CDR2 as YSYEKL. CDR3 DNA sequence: TGCGCCAGCAGCCAAGGCCCTACTGGGGTCTACGAGCAGTACTTC. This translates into CASSQGPTGVYEQYF.

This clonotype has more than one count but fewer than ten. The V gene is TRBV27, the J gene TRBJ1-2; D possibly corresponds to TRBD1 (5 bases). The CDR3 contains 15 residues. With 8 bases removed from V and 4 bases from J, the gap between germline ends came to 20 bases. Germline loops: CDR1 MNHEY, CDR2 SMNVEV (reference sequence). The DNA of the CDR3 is TGTGCCAGCGCCCCAGGGTCCCGGCTAGGCTATGGCTACACCTTC. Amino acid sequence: CASAPGSRLGYGYTF.

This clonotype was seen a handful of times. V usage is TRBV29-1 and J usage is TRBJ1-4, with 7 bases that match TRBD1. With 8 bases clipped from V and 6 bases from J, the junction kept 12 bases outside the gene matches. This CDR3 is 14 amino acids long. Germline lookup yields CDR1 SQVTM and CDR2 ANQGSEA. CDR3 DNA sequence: TGCAGCATCCAAACCGACAGGGTTTATGAAAAACTGTTTTTT. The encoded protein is CSIQTDRVYEKLFF.

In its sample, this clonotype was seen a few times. CDR3 loop: CAISESRGDTQYF. As DNA, the CDR3 is TGTGCCATCAGTGAGTCGCGAGGAGATACGCAGTATTTT. The rearrangement uses TRBV10-3 and TRBJ2-3; D uncertain. V dropped 0 bases and J dropped 5 bases, with 6 bases sitting between them. Germline assignment: CDR1 ENHRY and CDR2 SYGVKD. The CDR3 is made up of 13 amino acids.

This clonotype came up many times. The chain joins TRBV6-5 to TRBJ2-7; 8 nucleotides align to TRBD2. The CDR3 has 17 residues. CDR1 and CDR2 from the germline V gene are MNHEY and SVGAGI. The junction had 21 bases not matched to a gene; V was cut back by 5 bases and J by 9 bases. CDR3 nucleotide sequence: TGTGCCAGCAGTCCCGGGACTAGAAGGAGGACCTACGAAGCGCAGTACTTC. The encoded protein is CASSPGTRRRTYEAQYF.

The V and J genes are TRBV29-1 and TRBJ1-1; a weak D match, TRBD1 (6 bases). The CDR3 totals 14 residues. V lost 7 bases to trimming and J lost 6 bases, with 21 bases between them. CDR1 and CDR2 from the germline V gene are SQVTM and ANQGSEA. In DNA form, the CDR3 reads TGCAGCGCTCACAGGGATGGGCTCGGAGCTGAAGCTTTCTTT. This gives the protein CSAHRDGLGAEAFF.

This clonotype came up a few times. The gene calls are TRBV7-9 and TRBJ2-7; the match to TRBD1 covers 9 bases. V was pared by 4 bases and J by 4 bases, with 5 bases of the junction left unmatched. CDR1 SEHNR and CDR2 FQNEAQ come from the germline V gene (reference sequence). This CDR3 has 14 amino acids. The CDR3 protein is CASSYRQGEYEQYF. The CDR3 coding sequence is TGTGCCAGCAGCTATAGACAGGGGGAGTACGAGCAGTACTTC.

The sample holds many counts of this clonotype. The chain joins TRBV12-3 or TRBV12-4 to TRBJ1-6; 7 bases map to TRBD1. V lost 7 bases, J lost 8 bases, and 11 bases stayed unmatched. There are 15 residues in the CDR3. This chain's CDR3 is CASTPYDRADSPLHF. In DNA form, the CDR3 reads TGTGCCAGCACCCCTTATGACAGGGCTGATTCACCCCTCCACTTT.

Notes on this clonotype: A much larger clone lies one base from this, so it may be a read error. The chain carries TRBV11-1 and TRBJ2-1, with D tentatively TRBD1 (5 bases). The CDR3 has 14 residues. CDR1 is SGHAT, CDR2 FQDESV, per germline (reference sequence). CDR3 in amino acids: CASSLAAGPNVQFF. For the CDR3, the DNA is TGTGCCAGCAGCTTAGCGGCAGGGCCCAATGTGCAGTTCTTC. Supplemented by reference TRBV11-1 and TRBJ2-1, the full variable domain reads EAEVAQSPRYKITEKSQAVAFWCDPISGHATLYWYRQILGQGPELLVQFQDESVVDDSQLPKDRFSAERLKGVDSTLKIQPAELGDSAMYLCASSLAAGPNVQFFGPGTRLTVL.

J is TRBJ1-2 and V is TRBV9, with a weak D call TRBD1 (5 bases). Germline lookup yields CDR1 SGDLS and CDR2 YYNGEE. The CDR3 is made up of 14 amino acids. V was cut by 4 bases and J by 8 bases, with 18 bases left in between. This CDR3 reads CASSPARGFRGYTF. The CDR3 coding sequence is TGTGCCAGCAGCCCAGCTAGGGGTTTTCGCGGCTACACCTTC.

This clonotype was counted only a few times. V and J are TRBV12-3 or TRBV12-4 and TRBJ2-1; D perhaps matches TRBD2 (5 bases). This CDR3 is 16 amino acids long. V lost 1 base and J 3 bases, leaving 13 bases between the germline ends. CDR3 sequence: CASSLERKRGYNEQFF. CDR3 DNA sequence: TGTGCCAGCAGTTTAGAGCGTAAACGGGGCTACAATGAGCAGTTCTTC.

CDR3 amino acids: CATSKGLGYNEQFF. The CDR3 region has the DNA TGTGCCACCAGCAAAGGACTAGGGTACAATGAGCAGTTCTTC. The chain has TRBV24-1 and TRBJ2-1; TRBD2 agrees at 7 bases. Trimming took 7 bases from V and 4 from J; bases not matched to a gene: 6. This CDR3 spans 14 amino acids. Germline-derived CDR1 and CDR2 are KGHDR and SFDVKD.

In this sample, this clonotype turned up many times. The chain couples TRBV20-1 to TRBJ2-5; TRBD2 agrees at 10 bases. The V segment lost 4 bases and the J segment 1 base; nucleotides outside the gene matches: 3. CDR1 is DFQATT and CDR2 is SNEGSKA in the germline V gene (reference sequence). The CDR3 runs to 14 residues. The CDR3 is CSATRTSGQETQYF. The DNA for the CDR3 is TGCAGTGCTACACGGACTAGCGGCCAAGAGACCCAGTACTTC.